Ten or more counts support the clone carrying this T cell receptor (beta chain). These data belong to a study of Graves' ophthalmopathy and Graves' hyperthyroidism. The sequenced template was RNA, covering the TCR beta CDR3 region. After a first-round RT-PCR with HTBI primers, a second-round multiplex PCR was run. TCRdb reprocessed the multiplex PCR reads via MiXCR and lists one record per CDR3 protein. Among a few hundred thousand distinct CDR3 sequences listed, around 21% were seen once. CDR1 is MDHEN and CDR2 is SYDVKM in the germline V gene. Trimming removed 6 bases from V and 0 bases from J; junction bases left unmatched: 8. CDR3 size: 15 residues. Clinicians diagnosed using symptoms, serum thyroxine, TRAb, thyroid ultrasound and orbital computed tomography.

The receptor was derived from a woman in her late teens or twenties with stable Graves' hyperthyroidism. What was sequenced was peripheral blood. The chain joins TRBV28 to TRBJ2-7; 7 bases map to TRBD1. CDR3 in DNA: TGTGCCAGCAGACAAAGACAGGGCCTCTCCTACGAGCAGTACTTC. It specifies CASRQRQGLSYEQYF.